This T cell receptor beta chain derives from a study of T cells after yellow fever vaccination. Study-level points and caveats: From the bulk population, abundant clonotypes could contaminate and appear within FACS-sorted repertoires. Most primary-vaccination clones reappeared after the booster (about 97% CD4, roughly 88% CD8).

This clonotype was observed at least ten times. Antigen unknown. 5'RACE template switching generated TCR cDNA, adding a universal primer site and UMIs. TCRdb fed the 5' RACE reads into MiXCR, producing one record per CDR3 protein. The sample shows over 110,000 distinct CDR3 sequences, roughly 8.2% of them seen only once. The sequence came from a man between 25 and 39 years old who received the YFV17D yellow fever vaccine. The sample here was CD4+ T cells sorted from PBMCs, taken 5 days after the yellow fever booster vaccination.

CDR3 sequence (DNA): TGTGCCAGCAGTTATTCCCCGGGGACCGAGCAGTACTTC. It specifies CASSYSPGTEQYF. The gene calls are TRBV6-5 and TRBJ2-7; either TRBD1 or TRBD2 may fit D (5 bases each). V lost 3 bases and J lost 6, with 12 bases in between. Germline CDR1 is MNHEY and CDR2 is SVGAGI. This CDR3 has 13 amino acids.